The subject of this entry is one T cell receptor (beta chain). The junction had 11 bases not matched to a gene; V was cut back by 5 bases and J by 1 base. There are 17 residues in the CDR3. CDR1 PRHDT and CDR2 FYEKMQ come from the germline V gene (reference sequence). This sample is part of a study of blood T cell repertoires in COVID-19. Study in general: There were acute and convalescent COVID-19 samples, and they came from the United States, Italy and Spain. T cells, B-cell-depleted T cells, or PBMCs supplied cDNA or gDNA.

As handled by the study authors: By means of reference gene primer amplification, nucleated cell counts were estimated. Sequencing was performed with immunoSEQ multiplex PCR; in TCRdb, only in-frame clones are kept and a portion is missing. V and J calls and clone size come straight from that table; D and trimming were deduced from the DNA. The sample has approximately 200,000 clones, about 86% seen once; the top ten hold 3% to 3.5%. The gene calls are TRBV13 and TRBJ2-1, with 7 bases aligning to TRBD1. The sequencing input was peripheral blood. The receptor was isolated from a woman aged 25-40 years who had recovered from COVID-19. CDR3 loop: CASSPGTDLYSYNEQFF. For the CDR3, the DNA is TGTGCCAGCAGCCCGGGGACAGATTTATATTCCTACAATGAGCAGTTCTTC.